One and the same sample provided the 3 T cell receptor beta chains below, sequenced in a study of CD8 T cells in ankylosing spondylitis. Study-wide results and limits: Among TCR beta sequences, a motif of several highly homologous variants appeared characteristic of ankylosing spondylitis blood.

One entry per CDR3 protein results from TCRdb running MiXCR on the 5' RACE reads. The profile shows fewer than 450,000 distinct CDR3 sequences, roughly a sixth of them singletons. These receptors have no known antigen. What was sequenced was blood, either unsorted or a sorted T cell fraction (not recorded which). These receptors all come from a male donor with ankylosing spondylitis.

V is TRBV5-1 and J is TRBJ2-2, with D tentatively TRBD2 (6 bases). This CDR3 comprises 17 residues. The V and J ends lost 1 base and 1 base respectively, with 14 bases between them. Germline assignment: CDR1 SGHRS and CDR2 YFSETQ. This chain's CDR3 is CASSLTSSGGNTGELFF. For the CDR3, the DNA is TGCGCCAGCAGCTTGACGTCGTCCGGGGGGAACACCGGGGAGCTGTTTTTT.

In this sample, this clonotype turned up a few times. V and J are TRBV2 and TRBJ1-6; D is unclear. The V and J ends lost 6 bases and 1 base respectively, with 16 bases between them. CDR1 is SNHLY, CDR2 FYNNEI, per germline. CDR3 length: 17 residues. Written as DNA, the CDR3 is TGTGCCAGCAGACTTGATCGGGAGAGTTCCTATAATTCACCCCTCCACTTT. Its protein product is CASRLDRESSYNSPLHF.

This clonotype was found a few times. V and J are TRBV7-8 and TRBJ2-7, with D perhaps TRBD2 (5 bases). Germline-derived CDR1 and CDR2 are SGHVS and FQNEAQ. This CDR3 spans 17 amino acids. The V and J ends lost 3 bases and 0 bases respectively, with 18 bases between them. The CDR3 is CASSLDLRNPSSYEQYF. The CDR3 DNA is TGTGCCAGCAGCTTGGACTTACGGAATCCGAGCTCCTACGAGCAGTACTTC.